A selection of T cell receptor beta chains follows, all from one sample in a study of CD8+CD57+ T cells in acquired aplastic anemia. From the reads, TCRdb called clonotypes with MiXCR, one entry per CDR3 protein. The sample gives 150,000 to 180,000 distinct CDR3 sequences, 40% to 65% of which show up once; less than 15% is in the top ten. The sample taken for sequencing was sorted CD4+, CD8+, or CD8+CD57+ T cells (not recorded which) from PBMCs. The receptors were gathered from a human donor with aplastic anemia. CDR3s include the opening cysteine and the closing phenylalanine or tryptophan. D genes are given only for firm matches. Part of the rows lack a size; the others show once, few, many or a class for expanded clones.

J	size	V	D	CDR3	DNA
TRBJ2-7	few	TRBV29-1	-	CSVDEGDYEQYF	TGCAGCGTTGACGAGGGGGATTACGAGCAGTACTTC
TRBJ2-5	-	TRBV7-8	TRBD2	CASSLRVTSGGSQETQYF	TGTGCCAGCAGCTTACGCGTCACTAGCGGGGGGTCCCAAGAGACCCAGTACTTC
TRBJ1-1	many	TRBV6-1	-	CASSMGPGSTEAFF	TGTGCCAGCAGTATGGGACCGGGGAGCACTGAAGCTTTCTTT
TRBJ1-6	-	TRBV20-1	-	CSARVRTVNSPLHF	TGCAGTGCTAGGGTCAGGACAGTTAATTCACCCCTCCACTTT
TRBJ2-7	many	TRBV7-9	-	CASRLGNGEQYF	TGTGCCAGCAGACTGGGCAATGGGGAGCAGTACTTC
TRBJ2-3	-	TRBV7-9	-	CASSYRSDDTQYF	TGTGCCAGCAGTTACCGGTCCGACGATACGCAGTATTTT
TRBJ2-5	-	TRBV20-1	TRBD1	CSARVESGQPQQETQYF	TGCAGTGCTAGAGTAGAGTCGGGACAGCCCCAACAAGAGACCCAGTACTTC
TRBJ1-2	once	TRBV2	-	CASSGTDGYGYTF	TGTGCCAGCAGTGGGACGGATGGCTATGGCTACACCTTC
TRBJ2-7	few	TRBV11-1	TRBD1	CASSSEAPSQGTYEQYF	TGTGCCAGCAGCTCCGAGGCCCCCTCACAGGGGACCTACGAGCAGTACTTC
TRBJ2-3	-	TRBV24-1	TRBD2	CATSDPSSGLSDTQYF	TGTGCCACCAGTGATCCCTCTAGCGGGCTTAGTGATACGCAGTATTTT
TRBJ2-1	many	TRBV9	-	CASSVGPGGVNEQFF	TGTGCCAGCAGCGTAGGCCCGGGGGGCGTGAATGAGCAGTTCTTC
TRBJ1-1	-	TRBV19	-	CASSIDDTEAFF	TGTGCCAGTAGTATAGACGACACTGAAGCTTTCTTT
TRBJ2-3	-	TRBV20-1	TRBD2	CSARTSGEHQTSTDTQYF	TGCAGTGCTAGGACTAGCGGGGAGCACCAGACTAGCACAGATACGCAGTATTTT
TRBJ1-6	-	TRBV20-1	-	CSARALGSSPLHF	TGCAGTGCTAGAGCCCTTGGGAGTTCACCCCTCCACTTT
TRBJ2-7	-	TRBV2	-	CARSPDGAPYEQYF	TGTGCCAGAAGTCCCGACGGGGCTCCCTACGAGCAGTACTTC
TRBJ2-7	few	TRBV5-1	TRBD1	CASSPRQGSPYEQYF	TGCGCCAGCAGCCCCCGACAGGGTAGCCCCTACGAGCAGTACTTC
TRBJ2-2	few	TRBV12-3/TRBV12-4	-	CASSSRGAGGELFF	TGTGCCAGCAGTTCGAGGGGGGCGGGAGGGGAGCTGTTTTTT
TRBJ2-1	many	TRBV7-6	-	CASSPGGGAGYEQFF	TGTGCCAGCAGCCCCGGTGGAGGGGCCGGGTATGAGCAGTTCTTC
TRBJ2-1	-	TRBV15	TRBD2	CATSRGTSGGAGEQFF	TGTGCCACCAGCAGAGGGACTAGCGGGGGGGCAGGGGAGCAGTTCTTC
TRBJ2-1	many	TRBV3-1	TRBD2	CASSQVSGGRDEQFF	TGTGCCAGCAGCCAAGTTAGCGGGGGGCGGGATGAGCAGTTCTTC
TRBJ2-7	-	TRBV5-6	-	CASSSREYEQYF	TGTGCCAGCAGCTCCAGGGAGTACGAGCAGTACTTC
TRBJ2-3	-	TRBV11-2	-	CASSLQSGTDTQYF	TGTGCCAGCAGCTTACAAAGCGGGACAGATACGCAGTATTTT
TRBJ2-5	-	TRBV2	-	CASSGTRETQYF	TGTGCCAGCAGTGGAACTCGAGAGACCCAGTACTTC
TRBJ2-7	-	TRBV20-1	TRBD2	CSARREGPHEQYF	TGCAGTGCTAGAAGGGAGGGGCCCCACGAGCAGTACTTC
TRBJ1-3	-	TRBV2	-	CASSGTVSGNTIYF	TGTGCCAGCAGTGGGACAGTCTCTGGAAACACCATATATTTT
TRBJ1-1	-	TRBV19	TRBD1	CASTTQGTGGTEAFF	TGCGCCAGCACCACTCAGGGGACAGGGGGCACTGAAGCTTTCTTT
TRBJ2-7	-	TRBV20-1	TRBD1	CSASRRGPNEQYF	TGCAGTGCTAGCCGCAGGGGGCCGAACGAGCAGTACTTC